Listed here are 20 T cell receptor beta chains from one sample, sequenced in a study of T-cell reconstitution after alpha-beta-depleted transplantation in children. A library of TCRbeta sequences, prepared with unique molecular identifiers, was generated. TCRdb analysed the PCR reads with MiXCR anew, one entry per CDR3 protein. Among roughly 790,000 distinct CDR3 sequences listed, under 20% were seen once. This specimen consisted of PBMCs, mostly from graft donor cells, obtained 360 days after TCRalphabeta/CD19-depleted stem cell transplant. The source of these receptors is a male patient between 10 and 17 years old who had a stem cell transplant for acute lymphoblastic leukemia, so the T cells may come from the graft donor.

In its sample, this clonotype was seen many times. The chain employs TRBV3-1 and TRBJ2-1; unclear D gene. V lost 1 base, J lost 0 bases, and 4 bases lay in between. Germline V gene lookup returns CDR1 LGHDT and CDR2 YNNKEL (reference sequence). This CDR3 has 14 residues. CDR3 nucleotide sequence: TGTGCCAGCAGCCAAGGGTACTCCTACAATGAGCAGTTCTTC. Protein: CASSQGYSYNEQFF.

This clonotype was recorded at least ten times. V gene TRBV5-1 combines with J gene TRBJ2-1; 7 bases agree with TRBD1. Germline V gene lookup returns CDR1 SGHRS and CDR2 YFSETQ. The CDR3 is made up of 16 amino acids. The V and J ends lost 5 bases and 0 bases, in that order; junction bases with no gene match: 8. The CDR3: CASRSGQAGSYNEQFF. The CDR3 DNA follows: TGCGCCAGCAGGTCCGGACAGGCCGGCTCCTACAATGAGCAGTTCTTC.

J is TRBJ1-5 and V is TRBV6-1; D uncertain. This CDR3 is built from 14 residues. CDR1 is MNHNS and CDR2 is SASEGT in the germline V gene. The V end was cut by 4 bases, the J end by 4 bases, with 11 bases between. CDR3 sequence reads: CASSVTISNQPQHF. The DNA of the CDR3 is TGTGCCAGCAGTGTGACTATTTCTAATCAGCCCCAGCATTTT.

CDR3 nucleotide sequence: TGCGCCAGCAGCATTCAGAGCGGGAGCCGATTCTACGAGCAGTACTTC. Translating it yields CASSIQSGSRFYEQYF. The chain links TRBV5-1 to TRBJ2-7, with 8 bases identical to TRBD2. V was pared by 4 bases and J by 3 bases, with 12 bases of the junction left unmatched. Germline V CDR1 and CDR2: SGHRS, YFSETQ. The CDR3 spans 16 residues.

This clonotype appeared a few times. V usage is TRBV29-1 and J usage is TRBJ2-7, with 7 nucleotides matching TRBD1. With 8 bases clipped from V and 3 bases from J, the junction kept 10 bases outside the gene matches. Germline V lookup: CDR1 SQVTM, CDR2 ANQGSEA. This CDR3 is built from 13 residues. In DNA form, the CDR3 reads TGCAGCACCGCCGGGACAGAGAGCTACGAGCAGTACTTC. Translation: CSTAGTESYEQYF.

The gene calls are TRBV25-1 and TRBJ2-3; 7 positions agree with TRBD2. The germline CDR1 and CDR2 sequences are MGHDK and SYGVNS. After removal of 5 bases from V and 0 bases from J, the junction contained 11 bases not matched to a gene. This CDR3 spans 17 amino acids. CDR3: CASSIRLGGISTDTQYF. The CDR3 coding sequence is TGTGCCAGCAGTATCCGACTGGGGGGGATAAGCACAGATACGCAGTATTTT.

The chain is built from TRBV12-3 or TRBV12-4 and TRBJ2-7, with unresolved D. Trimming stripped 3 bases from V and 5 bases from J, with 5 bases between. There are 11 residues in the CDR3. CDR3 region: CASSFHHEQYF. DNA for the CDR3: TGTGCCAGCAGTTTTCATCACGAGCAGTACTTC.

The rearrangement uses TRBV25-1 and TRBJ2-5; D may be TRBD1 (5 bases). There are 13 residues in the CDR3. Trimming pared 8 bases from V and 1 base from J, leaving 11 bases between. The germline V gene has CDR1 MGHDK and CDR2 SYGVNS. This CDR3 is CASVLQVQETQYF. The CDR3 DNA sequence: TGTGCCAGCGTTTTACAGGTCCAAGAGACCCAGTACTTC.

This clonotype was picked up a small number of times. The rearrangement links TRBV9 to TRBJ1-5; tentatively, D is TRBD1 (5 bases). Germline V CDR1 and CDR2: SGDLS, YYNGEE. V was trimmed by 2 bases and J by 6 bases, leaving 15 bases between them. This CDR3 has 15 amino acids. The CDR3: CASSVGLGGSQPQHF. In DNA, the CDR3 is TGTGCCAGCAGCGTCGGGCTTGGGGGGTCTCAGCCCCAGCATTTT.

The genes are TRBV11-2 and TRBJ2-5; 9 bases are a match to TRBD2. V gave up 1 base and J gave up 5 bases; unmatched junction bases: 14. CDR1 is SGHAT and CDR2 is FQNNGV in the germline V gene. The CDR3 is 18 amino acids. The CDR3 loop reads CASSLGRFTSGSWETQYF. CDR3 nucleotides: TGTGCCAGCAGCTTAGGAAGGTTCACTAGCGGGTCATGGGAGACCCAGTACTTC.

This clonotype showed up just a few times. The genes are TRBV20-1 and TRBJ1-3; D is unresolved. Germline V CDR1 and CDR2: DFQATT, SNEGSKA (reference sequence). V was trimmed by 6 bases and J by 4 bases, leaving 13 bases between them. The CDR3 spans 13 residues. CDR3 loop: CSAVTRSGNTIYF. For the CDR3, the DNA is TGCAGTGCCGTTACAAGATCAGGAAACACCATATATTTT.

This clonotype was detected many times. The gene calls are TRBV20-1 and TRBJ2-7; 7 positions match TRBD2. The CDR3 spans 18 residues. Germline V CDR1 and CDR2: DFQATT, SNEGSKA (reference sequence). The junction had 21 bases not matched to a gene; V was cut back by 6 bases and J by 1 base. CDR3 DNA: TGCAGTGCCGTACGGAGTCTGAAAGCGGGATACCCTTCCTACGAGCAGTACTTC. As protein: CSAVRSLKAGYPSYEQYF.

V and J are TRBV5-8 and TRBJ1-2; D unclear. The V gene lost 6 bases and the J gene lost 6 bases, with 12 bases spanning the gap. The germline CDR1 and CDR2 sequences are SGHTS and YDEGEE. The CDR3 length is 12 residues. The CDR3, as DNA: TGTGCCAGCAAGAGATTCCGCCATGGCTACACCTTC. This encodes CASKRFRHGYTF. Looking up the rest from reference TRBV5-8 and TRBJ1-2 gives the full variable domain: EAGVTQSPTHLIKTRGQQATLRCSPISGHTSVYWYQQALGLGLQFLLWYDEGEERNRGNFPPRFSGRQFPNYSSELNVNALELEDSALYLCASKRFRHGYTFGSGTRLTVV.

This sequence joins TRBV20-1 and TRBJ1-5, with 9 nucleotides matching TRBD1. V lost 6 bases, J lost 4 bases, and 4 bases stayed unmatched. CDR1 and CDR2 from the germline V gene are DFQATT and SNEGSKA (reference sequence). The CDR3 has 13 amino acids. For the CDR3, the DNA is TGCAGTGCCCACAGGGGGCCGAATCAGCCCCAGCATTTT. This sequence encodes CSAHRGPNQPQHF.

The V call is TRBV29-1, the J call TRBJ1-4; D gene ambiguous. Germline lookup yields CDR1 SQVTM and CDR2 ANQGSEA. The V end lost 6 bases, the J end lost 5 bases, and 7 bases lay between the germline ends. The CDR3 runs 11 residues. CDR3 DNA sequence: TGCAGCGTGGGCGGAAATGAAAAACTGTTTTTT. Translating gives CSVGGNEKLFF.

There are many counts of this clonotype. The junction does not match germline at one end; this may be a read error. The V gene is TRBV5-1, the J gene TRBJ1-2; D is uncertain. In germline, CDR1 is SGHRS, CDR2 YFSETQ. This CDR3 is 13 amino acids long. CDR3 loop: CASSLAGRRTPLF. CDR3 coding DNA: TGCGCCAGCAGCTTGGCCGGGAGGAGGACTCCTCTCTTC.

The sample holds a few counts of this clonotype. DNA for the CDR3: TGCAGTGCTAGCGCGGACCCCCTCGGAACATACGAGCAGTACTTC. The encoded protein is CSASADPLGTYEQYF. This chain uses TRBV20-1 with TRBJ2-7, with D unclear. V was trimmed by 3 bases and J by 4 bases, leaving 19 bases between them. The V gene's germline CDR1 is DFQATT and CDR2 SNEGSKA (reference sequence). This CDR3 has 15 amino acids.

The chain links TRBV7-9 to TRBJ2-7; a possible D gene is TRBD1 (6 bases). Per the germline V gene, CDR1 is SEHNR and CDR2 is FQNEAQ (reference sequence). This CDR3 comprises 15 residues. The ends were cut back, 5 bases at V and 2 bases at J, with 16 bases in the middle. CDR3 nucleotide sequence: TGTGCCAGCAGCCGGGACAATCTCCTTACCTACGAGCAGTACTTC. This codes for CASSRDNLLTYEQYF.

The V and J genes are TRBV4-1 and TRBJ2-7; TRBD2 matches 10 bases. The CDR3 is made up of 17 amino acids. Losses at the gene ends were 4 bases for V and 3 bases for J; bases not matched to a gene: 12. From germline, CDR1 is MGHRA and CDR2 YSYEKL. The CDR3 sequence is CASSPYPPLAGGYEQYF. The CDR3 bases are TGCGCCAGCAGCCCTTATCCCCCCTTAGCGGGGGGCTACGAGCAGTACTTC.

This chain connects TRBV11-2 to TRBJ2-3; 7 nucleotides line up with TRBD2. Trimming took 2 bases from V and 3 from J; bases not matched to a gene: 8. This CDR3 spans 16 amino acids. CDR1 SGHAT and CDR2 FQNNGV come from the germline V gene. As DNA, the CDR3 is TGTGCCAGCAGCTTATTGGCAGCGGGAACAACAGATACGCAGTATTTT. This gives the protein CASSLLAAGTTDTQYF.